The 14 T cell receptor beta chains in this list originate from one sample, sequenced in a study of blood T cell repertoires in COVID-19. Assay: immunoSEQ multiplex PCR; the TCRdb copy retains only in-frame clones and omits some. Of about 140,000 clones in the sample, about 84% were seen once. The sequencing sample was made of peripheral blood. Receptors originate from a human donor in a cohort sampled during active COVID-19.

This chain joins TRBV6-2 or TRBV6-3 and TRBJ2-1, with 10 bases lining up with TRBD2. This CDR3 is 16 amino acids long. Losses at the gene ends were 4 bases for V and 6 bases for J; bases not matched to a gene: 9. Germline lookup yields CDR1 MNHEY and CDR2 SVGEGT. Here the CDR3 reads CASSFVAGGASNEQFF. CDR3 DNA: TGTGCCAGCAGTTTCGTAGCGGGGGGAGCGAGCAATGAGCAGTTCTTC.

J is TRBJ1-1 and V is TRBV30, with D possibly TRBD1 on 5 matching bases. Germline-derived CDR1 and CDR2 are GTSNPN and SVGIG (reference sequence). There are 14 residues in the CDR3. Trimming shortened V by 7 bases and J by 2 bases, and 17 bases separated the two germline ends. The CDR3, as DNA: TGTGCCTCCCGGGGGAACAGATTAAACACTGAAGCTTTCTTT. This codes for CASRGNRLNTEAFF.

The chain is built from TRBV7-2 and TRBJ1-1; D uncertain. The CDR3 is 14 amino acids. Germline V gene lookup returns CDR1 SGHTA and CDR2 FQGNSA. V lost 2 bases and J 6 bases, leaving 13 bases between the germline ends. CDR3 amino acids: CASSLYASFAEAFF. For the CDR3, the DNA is TGTGCCAGCAGCTTATATGCGTCGTTTGCTGAAGCTTTCTTT.

The CDR3 loop is CASSDIGESTDTQYF. In DNA form, the CDR3 reads TGTGCCAGTAGTGACATCGGGGAGAGCACAGATACGCAGTATTTT. The J gene is TRBJ2-3, the V gene TRBV19; TRBD2 is a possible D gene (5 bases). V lost 5 bases, J lost 0 bases, and 12 bases lay in between. The CDR3 totals 15 residues. Germline values: CDR1 LNHDA, CDR2 SQIVND (reference sequence).

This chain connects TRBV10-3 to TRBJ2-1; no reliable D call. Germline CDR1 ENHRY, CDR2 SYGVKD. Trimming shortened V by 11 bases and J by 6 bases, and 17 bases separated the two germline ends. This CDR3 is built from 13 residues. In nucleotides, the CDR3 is TGTGCCCCGGTGTGTTGCGCTATCAATGAGCAGTTCTTC. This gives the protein CAPVCCAINEQFF.

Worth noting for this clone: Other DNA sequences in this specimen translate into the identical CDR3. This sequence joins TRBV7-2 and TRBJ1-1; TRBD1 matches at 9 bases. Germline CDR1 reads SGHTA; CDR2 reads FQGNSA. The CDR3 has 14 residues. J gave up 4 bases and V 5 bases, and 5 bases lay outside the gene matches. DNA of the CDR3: TGTGCCAGCAGCACAAGACAGGGGGGCACTGAAGCTTTCTTT. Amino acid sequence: CASSTRQGGTEAFF.

CDR3: CASGEARDEQFF. The CDR3 DNA follows: TGCGCCAGCGGGGAGGCCCGGGATGAGCAGTTCTTC. The chain combines TRBV5-1 with TRBJ2-1, with TRBD2 as a possible D gene (6 bases). The CDR3 has 12 residues. Germline V lookup: CDR1 SGHRS, CDR2 YFSETQ. Trimming pared 7 bases from V and 8 bases from J, leaving 13 bases between.

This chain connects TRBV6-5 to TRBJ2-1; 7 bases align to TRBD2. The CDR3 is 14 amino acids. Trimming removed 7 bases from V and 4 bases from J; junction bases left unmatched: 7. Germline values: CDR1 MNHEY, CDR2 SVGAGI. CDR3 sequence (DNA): TGTGCCAGCAAAGGTCGAGCGGGGTACAATGAGCAGTTCTTC. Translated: CASKGRAGYNEQFF.

For the CDR3, the DNA is TGTGCCAGCAGCCGACCCAGTACCCCGGGGACCGGGGAGCTGTTTTTT. Encoded protein: CASSRPSTPGTGELFF. The chain joins TRBV5-6 to TRBJ2-2; D possibly corresponds to TRBD2 (5 bases). CDR3 size: 16 residues. Germline CDR1 is SGHDT and CDR2 is YYEEEE. V shed 4 bases and J shed 5 bases, with 18 bases lying between them. The whole variable domain, filled in from reference TRBV5-6 and TRBJ2-2, reads DAGVTQSPTHLIKTRGQQVTLRCSPKSGHDTVSWYQQALGQGPQFIFQYYEEEERQRGNFPDRFSGHQFPNYSSELNVNALLLGDSALYLCASSRPSTPGTGELFFGEGSRLTVL.

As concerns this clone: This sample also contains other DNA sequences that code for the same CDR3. The CDR3 DNA is TGTGCCAGCAGCTTAGGTGGGACTGGCGGGGAGACCCAGTACTTC. Amino acid sequence: CASSLGGTGGETQYF. The chain links TRBV7-9 to TRBJ2-5; D may be TRBD2 (6 bases). The CDR3 sequence is 15 residues long. The V end lost 1 base, the J end lost 5 bases, and 14 bases lay between the germline ends. Per the germline V gene, CDR1 is SEHNR and CDR2 is FQNEAQ (reference sequence).

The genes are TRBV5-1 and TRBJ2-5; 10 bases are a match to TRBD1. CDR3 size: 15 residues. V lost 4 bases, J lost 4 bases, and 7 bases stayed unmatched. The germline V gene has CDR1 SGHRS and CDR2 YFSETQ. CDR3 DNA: TGCGCCAGCAGCCTCCGGACAGGGGGAGGAGAGACCCAGTACTTC. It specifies CASSLRTGGGETQYF.

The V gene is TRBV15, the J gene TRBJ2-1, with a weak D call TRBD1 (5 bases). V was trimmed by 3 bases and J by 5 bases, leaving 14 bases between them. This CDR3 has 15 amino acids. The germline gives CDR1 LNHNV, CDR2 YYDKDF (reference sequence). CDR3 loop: CATSSGLGVHNEQFF. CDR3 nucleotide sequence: TGTGCCACCAGCAGTGGTTTAGGGGTGCACAATGAGCAGTTCTTC.

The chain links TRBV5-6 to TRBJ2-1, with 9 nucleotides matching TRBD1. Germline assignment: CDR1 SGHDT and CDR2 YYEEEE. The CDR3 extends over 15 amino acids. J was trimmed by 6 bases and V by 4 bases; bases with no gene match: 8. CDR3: CASSVQQGASNEQFF. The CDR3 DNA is TGTGCCAGCAGCGTACAACAGGGGGCGTCCAATGAGCAGTTCTTC. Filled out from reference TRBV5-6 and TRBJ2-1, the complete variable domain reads DAGVTQSPTHLIKTRGQQVTLRCSPKSGHDTVSWYQQALGQGPQFIFQYYEEEERQRGNFPDRFSGHQFPNYSSELNVNALLLGDSALYLCASSVQQGASNEQFFGPGTRLTVL.

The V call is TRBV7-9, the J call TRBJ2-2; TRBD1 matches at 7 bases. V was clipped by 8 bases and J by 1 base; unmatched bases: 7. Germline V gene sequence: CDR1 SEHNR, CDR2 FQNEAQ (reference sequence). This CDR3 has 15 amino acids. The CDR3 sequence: CASGKGGMNTGELFF. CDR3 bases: TGTGCCAGCGGGAAAGGGGGCATGAACACCGGGGAGCTGTTTTTT.